The present TCR beta chain was sequenced within a study of vaccination and CD4 T cells after COVID-19 (dated by TCRdb to the early 2020s). With regard to the full study: Every convalescent patient had a positive nasal swab PCR test for SARS-CoV-2, with mild disease in nine or ten patients and severe disease in one. Two doses of either the Pfizer-BioNTech BNT162b2 vaccine (n=8) or the Moderna mRNA-1273 vaccine (n=2) were administered to participants. As controls, cultures received a CEFX viral epitope pool (the positive control), an HIV-1 Nef peptide pool (the negative control), or no peptide at all. In the convalescent cohort there were six males and four females, among whom were two Hispanic individuals, seven Caucasians, two Asians and one multiracial person. Overlapping spike peptide pools from SARS-CoV-2 and from the common cold coronaviruses HCoV-NL63, HCoV-OC43 and HCoV-229E were used as culture stimuli. Post-COVID blood samples from convalescent patients were collected a median of about 110 days after diagnosis, with a range of roughly 30 to 161 days. In 10 COVID-19 convalescent patients and a few infection-naive healthy vaccine recipients, researchers compared the spike-specific CD4+ TCR repertoire from before mRNA vaccination with the repertoire from after. The time from the second vaccine dose to post-vaccine blood sampling had a median of roughly 70 days and ranged from about 14 to 241 days.

On the study overall, not on this receptor specifically: In convalescent patients, nearly all vaccine-specific clones (304 of 307) were found to be mono-reactive for SARS-CoV-2 spike rather than cross-reactive with common cold coronaviruses. The study included relatively few convalescent patients and did not analyze early timepoints after natural infection. The median number of SARS-CoV-2-reactive clonotypes rose from 20 to 25 after infection to 38 after vaccination, but the change was not significant. Among convalescent patients, a median about 86% of the SARS-CoV-2-reactive clones seen after vaccination appeared only after vaccination, which suggests priming specific to the vaccine.

Library preparation used PCR. TCR sequencing of DNA from cultured CD4+ T cells used the Oncomine TCR Beta short-read assay at the Johns Hopkins FTIC core. Genomic DNA was extracted from the cultured CD4+ T cells with the QIAamp micro DNA kit. Oncomine TCR Beta libraries made from cultured CD4+ T cells were pooled using unique dual indexes and sequenced on an Illumina iSeq 100. The source study handled its data this way. Non-productive sequences were removed, and CDR3s not starting with C, not ending with F or W, or shorter than 7 amino acids were discarded. Antigen-specific clonotypes were identified with the MANAFEST web application by comparing peptide-stimulated wells with reference and other culture wells. Positive clones required FDR below 0.05, an odds ratio above 5, and productive frequency above 0.1% in at least two of three replicate wells. Cross-reactive clonotypes were defined as significantly expanded in both SARS-CoV-2 spike wells and at least one common cold coronavirus spike condition. Similarity between CDR3 sequences was evaluated in R version 3.6.1 using Levenshtein distances (stringdist) and unrooted phylogenetic trees (ape). TCRdb reworked the public reads: Q25 trimming with fastp, MiXCR clone assembly, productive beta chains retained. A single entry per CDR3 protein holds the most common genes and DNA from its merged rows. What appears here as the V and J calls and clone size reflects TCRdb's work, not the paper's. The sample table records approximately 15,000 distinct CDR3 sequences; over 60% of these occur just once. In total, the top ten clones hold roughly 7.4% of the sample.

This clonotype was seen a single time. The antigen it recognizes is unknown. It has no much larger one-base neighbor in the sample; base qualities were not kept. One read alone is a weak basis. According to the germline V gene, CDR1 reads ENHRY and CDR2 reads SYGVKD. Counted from cysteine to phenylalanine, this CDR3 has 12 amino acids. The retained sequence is limited to the CDR3, 36 bases, with the frame set at the first base. The junction carries 6 bases between V and J, which are trimmed by 2 bases and 5 bases respectively. The intended sense of this specimen's treatment or condition label: approximately nine-day PBMC culture with coronavirus spike peptide pools or control peptides (ViraFEST assay). The study used the ViraFEST assay, which expanded antigen-specific T cells with peptide pools and then identified expanded clonotypes by TCR sequencing. The convalescent patients' positive SARS-CoV-2 PCR tests were from March to December 2020, which was before the Alpha, Beta and Delta variants emerged in the United States. PBMCs were cultured at roughly 2 million per well in IMDM supplemented with approximately 5% human AB serum and about 10 IU/ml IL-2, with 10 ug/ml peptide pools added. Half of the culture medium was replaced with fresh IL-2-containing medium on days 3 and 7. After 10 to 11 days of culture, CD4+ T cells were isolated by negative selection with the EasySep CD4+ T cell isolation kit. Ficoll-Paque Plus gradient centrifugation was used to isolate PBMCs from whole blood, and the isolated PBMCs were then either used fresh or cryopreserved at -140C. Triplicate wells were generally used for each culture condition.

Recombination joined TRBV10-3 with TRBJ1-2, with no D gene named confidently. This sequence originates from a human donor who had recovered from COVID-19. Input material: CD4+ T cells from blood, cultured in vitro. The DNA sequence follows: TGTGCCATCAGTGAGGAGCCTTATGGCTACACCTTC. This yields the protein CAISEEPYGYTF.